This entry concerns a single TCR beta chain. What antigen it recognizes has not been identified. No base quality information exists; no much larger clone differs at one position. The data derive from a study of shared clonotypes between healthy human individuals (dated by TCRdb to the early 2020s). Looking at the study overall: A couple of women and three men aged 18 to 49 years were included in the cohort. For each donor, CD4 naive and CD4 memory were each run on three plates, CD8 naive on two plates, and CD8 memory on one plate. To estimate repertoire size and how much clonotype sharing occurs between individuals, the study deeply sequenced the blood TCR repertoires of several healthy adults. To increase sequencing depth and limit assay-specific biases, different laboratories used diverse techniques to prepare libraries and sequence TCR repertoires. Each donor's leukapheresis produced roughly between roughly 0.85 and 10 billion PBMCs. What the work shows at the level of the full study, not this receptor alone: Pairwise subsampling indicated that sequencing depth was expected to affect the degree of clonotype sharing among donors. Even with the large sequencing depth, rarefaction of the sorted-subset datasets indicated that sequencing was incomplete. About 5% of naive CD4, approximately 3.7% of naive CD8, about 2.5% of memory CD4, and about 0.4% of memory CD8 clonotypes were shared across a handful of donors. Naive subsets generally had larger estimated clonotype richness than memory subsets did. Only blood was sampled, and tissue TCR repertoires likely differ from those in blood. Because the study included only a small number of donors, the genetic and exposure-history diversity represented was limited. Higher generation probabilities were observed for clonotypes shared by all four sorted-subset donors than for non-shared clonotypes.

CD8 naive samples were CD45RO-negative cells positively selected for CCR7, giving a CD45RA+CCR7+ population that excluded TemRA cells. The donors were healthy, HIV-negative adults who had no recently reported acute infections or vaccinations. All donors were Caucasian adults living in Nashville, Tennessee, USA. Blood was obtained by leukapheresis, after which PBMCs were separated by Ficoll-Histopaque density gradient centrifugation and cryopreserved in liquid nitrogen vapor phase. Purity and quantity of every magnetically sorted T cell population were checked by analytical flow cytometry. Genomic DNA was isolated from each sorted fraction and quantified by UV absorbance on a Nanodrop 2000c. The germline V gene sets CDR1 to SQVTM and CDR2 to ANQGSEA. V is pared back by 5 bases and J by 0 bases, with 10 bases lying between the germline termini. The CDR3 runs 13 residues from the cysteine to the phenylalanine. Left in the record is the CDR3 DNA by itself, 39 bases read in frame from the first base.

TCR CDR3 regions were amplified from genomic DNA by multiplex PCR using the deep immunoSEQ assay. Genomic DNA extracted from each cell subset was distributed evenly over all wells of several immunoSEQ 96-well plates, and each plate served as one replicate. Each replicate PCR for sorted subsets received around 0.2 ug genomic DNA, equal to tens of thousands of T cell genomes. Purified libraries were measured with a Qubit 3.0 fluorometer, size-checked on a Bioanalyzer 2100, and measured again with the KAPA Library Quantification kit. Every immunoSEQ 96-well plate was sequenced on a separate single-read 150-cycle Illumina NextSeq 550 flow cell. Under the source paper's analysis protocol: Because the immunoSEQ output held only junctional sequences and lacked quality scores, the filtering could not match the filtering applied to full-length reads. To assign V/J genes and CDR3, sequences were annotated against IMGT germline references using PyIR, a Python wrapper for IgBLAST v1.9. Reads were removed for weak V/J assignments (E-value above 1e-6), missing CDR3, stop codons, out-of-frame junctions, or ambiguous translated residues. V3J clonotypes were defined as sequences sharing the same inferred V gene, J gene, and CDR3 amino acid sequence. The percentage overlap between two repertoires was calculated by dividing the number of shared unique clonotypes by the size of the smaller repertoire. Richness of each repertoire was evaluated using RTK rarefaction, the Chao1 estimator, and Recon v2.1 estimates of unobserved clonotypes. Generation probabilities were computed with OLGA for all TCRbeta clonotypes obtained by the gDNA method from several donors. TCRdb holds this immuneACCESS table with in-frame rearrangements only. Some clones are missing; in checked studies, unresolved V genes explain under half, and the rest has no known cause. Clone size and the V and J calls come from that table; the DNA yielded D and trimming. Here the sample has hundreds of thousands of clones; 95% to 98% occur a single time. 0.3% of the sample is taken by the ten largest.

Sequencing was performed on naive CD8+ T cells sorted from blood. Per the publication, the cell subset or site label means: CD45RA+CCR7+. The V and J segments used are TRBV29-1 and TRBJ1-1; the D gene assignment is ambiguous. This TCR came from a man aged 30 to 45 in good health. The CDR3 loop reads CSVMGDMNTEAFF. The nucleotide sequence is given as TGCAGCGTTATGGGCGACATGAACACTGAAGCTTTCTTT.